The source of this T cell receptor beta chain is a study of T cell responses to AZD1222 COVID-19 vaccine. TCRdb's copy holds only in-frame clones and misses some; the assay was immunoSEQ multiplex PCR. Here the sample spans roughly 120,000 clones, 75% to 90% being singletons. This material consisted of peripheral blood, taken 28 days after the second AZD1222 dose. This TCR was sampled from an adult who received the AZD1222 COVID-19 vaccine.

CDR3 amino acids: CASSLGLMGNSGNTIYF. The CDR3 DNA reads as TGTGCCAGCAGCTTAGGTCTGATGGGTAACTCTGGAAACACCATATATTTT. The chain couples TRBV7-9 to TRBJ1-3; D uncertain. The ends were cut back, 1 base at V and 0 bases at J, with 13 bases in the middle. CDR3 size: 17 residues. In germline, CDR1 is SEHNR, CDR2 FQNEAQ (reference sequence).